Reported below is one T cell receptor beta chain. Other nucleotide sequences from this sample produce the same CDR3. Looked up from germline, CDR1 is KGHSH and CDR2 is LQKENI. CDR3 length: 13 residues. With 2 bases removed from V and 2 bases from J, the gap between germline ends came to 7 bases. The sample belongs to a study of blood T cell repertoires in COVID-19. Overall study context: T cells, B-cell-depleted T cells, or PBMCs supplied cDNA or gDNA.

The assay was immunoSEQ multiplex PCR, and TCRdb's table has in-frame clones only and misses some. The sample lists about 220,000 clones; 85% to 90% were seen once. V gene TRBV18 combines with J gene TRBJ2-7; D may be TRBD2 (5 bases). This TCR was recovered from a woman aged 50 to 60 with acute COVID-19. Sequencing used PBMCs or T cells enriched from blood (not recorded which). CDR3 DNA: TGTGCCAGCTCACCAGCCGGGGCCTACGAGCAGTACTTC. Residues: CASSPAGAYEQYF.